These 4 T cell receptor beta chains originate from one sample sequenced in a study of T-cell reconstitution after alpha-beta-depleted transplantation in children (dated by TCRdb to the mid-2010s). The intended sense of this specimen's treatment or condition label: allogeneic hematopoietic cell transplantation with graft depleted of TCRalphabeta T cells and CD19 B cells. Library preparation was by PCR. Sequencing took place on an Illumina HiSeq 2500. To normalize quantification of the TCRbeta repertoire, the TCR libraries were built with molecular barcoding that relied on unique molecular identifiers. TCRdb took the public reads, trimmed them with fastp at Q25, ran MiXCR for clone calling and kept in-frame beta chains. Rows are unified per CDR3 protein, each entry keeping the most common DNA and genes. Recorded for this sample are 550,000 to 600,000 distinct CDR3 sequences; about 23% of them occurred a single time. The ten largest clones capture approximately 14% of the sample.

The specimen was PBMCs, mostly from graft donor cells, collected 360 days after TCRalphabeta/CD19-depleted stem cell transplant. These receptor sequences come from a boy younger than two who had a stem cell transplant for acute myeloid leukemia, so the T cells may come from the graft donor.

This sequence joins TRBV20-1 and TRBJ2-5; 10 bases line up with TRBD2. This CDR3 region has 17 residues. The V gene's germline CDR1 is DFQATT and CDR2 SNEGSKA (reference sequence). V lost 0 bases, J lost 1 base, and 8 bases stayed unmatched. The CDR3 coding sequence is TGCAGTGCTAGAGATCTCTGGCTAGCGGGGGCCCAAGAGACCCAGTACTTC. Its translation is CSARDLWLAGAQETQYF.

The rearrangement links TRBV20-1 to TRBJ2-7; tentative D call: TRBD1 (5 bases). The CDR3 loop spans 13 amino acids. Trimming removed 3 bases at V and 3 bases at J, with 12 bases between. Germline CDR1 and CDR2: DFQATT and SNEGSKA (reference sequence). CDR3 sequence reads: CSASQGKDYEQYV. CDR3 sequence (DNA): TGCAGTGCTAGTCAGGGTAAGGACTACGAGCAGTACGTC.

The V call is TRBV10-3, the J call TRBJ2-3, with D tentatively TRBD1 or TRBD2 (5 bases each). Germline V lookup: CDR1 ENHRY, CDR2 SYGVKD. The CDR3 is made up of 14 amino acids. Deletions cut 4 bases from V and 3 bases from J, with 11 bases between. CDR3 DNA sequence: TGTGCCATCAGTGCGGGGCGCGGGACAGATACGCAGTATTTT. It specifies CAISAGRGTDTQYF.

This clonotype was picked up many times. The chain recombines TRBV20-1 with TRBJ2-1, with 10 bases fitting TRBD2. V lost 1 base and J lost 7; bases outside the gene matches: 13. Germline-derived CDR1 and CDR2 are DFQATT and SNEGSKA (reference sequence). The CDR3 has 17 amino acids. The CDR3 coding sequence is TGCAGTGCTAGAGTGTTAGCGGGGGGCCTCCTGGTAAATGAGCAGTTCTTC. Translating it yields CSARVLAGGLLVNEQFF.